Listed below are T cell receptor beta chains from one sample, sequenced in a study of OX40 agonist ivuxolimab in advanced cancers. Produced via immunoSEQ multiplex PCR; TCRdb's table is partial and in-frame only. Among about 53,000 clones listed, roughly 83% were seen once. The sample was CD4+ or CD8+ T cells sorted from blood, taken in a trial of the OX40 agonist ivuxolimab. The receptors shown here come from an adult with an advanced solid tumor such as melanoma, head and neck, liver or kidney cancer. Each CDR3 is given with its conserved first and last residue. A D gene is named only where the DNA matches it firmly. Size is stated for part of the rows, as once, few or many counts, or as a class when the clone is expanded.

abundance	d_gene	j_gene	v_gene	CDR3aa	CDR3nt
.	TRBD1	TRBJ1-1	TRBV6-4	CASSASGGYTEAFF	TGTGCCAGCAGTGCTTCAGGGGGATACACTGAAGCTTTCTTT
few	.	TRBJ2-7	TRBV19	CASSIQVSYEQYF	TGTGCCAGTAGTATACAGGTGTCCTACGAGCAGTACTTC
once	.	TRBJ2-2	TRBV7-9	CASSLMGNTGELFF	TGTGCCAGCAGCTTAATGGGGAACACCGGGGAGCTGTTTTTT
.	.	TRBJ1-2	TRBV30	CAWSALGLSYGYTF	TGTGCCTGGAGTGCTCTGGGGTTGAGCTATGGCTACACCTTC
.	TRBD1	TRBJ2-1	TRBV11-2	CASSPGDRVGYNEQFF	TGTGCCAGCAGCCCCGGGGACAGGGTTGGCTACAATGAGCAGTTCTTC
few	.	TRBJ2-7	TRBV18	CASSPRRAYTYEQYF	TGTGCCAGCTCCCCGAGAAGGGCATATACCTACGAGCAGTACTTC
once	TRBD2	TRBJ2-7	TRBV5-1	CASSLAAGTSGRLNYEQYF	TGCGCCAGCAGCTTGGCCGCCGGGACTAGCGGGAGGCTCAACTACGAGCAGTACTTC
.	.	TRBJ1-3	TRBV6-6	CASSFPGRYGNTIYF	TGTGCCAGCAGTTTCCCGGGGAGATATGGAAACACCATATATTTT
.	.	TRBJ2-5	TRBV19	CASSTGQETQYF	TGTGCCAGTAGTACGGGCCAAGAGACCCAGTACTTC
.	.	TRBJ2-1	TRBV5-1	CASSLGGDNEQFF	TGCGCCAGCAGCTTGGGCGGCGACAATGAGCAGTTCTTC
.	.	TRBJ1-5	TRBV28	CASSAQGRVNQPQHF	TGTGCCAGCAGCGCTCAGGGGAGGGTCAATCAGCCCCAGCATTTT
.	.	TRBJ2-4	TRBV5-6	CASSLAGVKPKNIQYF	TGTGCCAGCAGCTTGGCTGGCGTTAAACCCAAAAACATTCAGTACTTC
once	.	TRBJ1-1	TRBV18	CASSPIFQSTEAFF	TGTGCCAGCTCGCCGATATTTCAGAGCACTGAAGCTTTCTTT
.	.	TRBJ2-5	TRBV30	CAWSVGETQYF	TGTGCCTGGAGTGTGGGTGAGACCCAGTACTTC
medium-sized	.	TRBJ2-2	TRBV19	CASSIVEYTGELFF	TGTGCCAGTAGTATAGTGGAGTACACCGGGGAGCTGTTTTTT
.	TRBD1	TRBJ1-5	TRBV10-3	CAIRDRGQPQHF	TGTGCCATCAGGGACAGGGGTCAGCCCCAGCATTTT